The T cell receptor (beta chain) described here comes from a study of blood T cell repertoires in COVID-19 (dated by TCRdb to about 2020). Describing the broader study: The collaborator samples originated in the United States, Italy and Spain and spanned the acute and convalescent phases of COVID-19. The prospective study material was composed of cDNA or gDNA derived from T cells, B-cell-depleted T cells, or PBMCs. The dataset comprised deeply sampled blood TCRbeta repertoires from subjects exposed to, actively infected with, or recovered from COVID-19. The repertoires were released in a freely available public database intended as a resource for research on the immune response to SARS-CoV-2. Samples were obtained from the ongoing ImmuneRACE study (first 160 participants) and from over 1,000 subjects provided by 6 global collaborators. Sample metadata almost always included a de-identified subject ID, COVID-19 status, age in years and sex. Where available, HLA class I and class II types were taken from metadata supplied by the sample provider and were not determined by assay-based typing.

This clone came up once. Its antigen is currently not known. No clone much larger than this one lies a single base away; base qualities are absent. Each collaborating institution followed its own protocols to collect whole blood in K2EDTA tubes. For TCRbeta analysis, collaborators shipped samples in one of three forms: frozen whole blood, isolated PBMCs, or DNA extracted from either of those sample types. The immunoSEQ Assay, a bias-controlled multiplex PCR, was used to amplify TCRbeta CDR3 regions from genomic DNA. On the study's bioinformatics: The number of nucleated cells in each sample was estimated from the amplification of reference gene primers within the assay. To quantify the absolute abundance of each unique TCRbeta CDR3 rearrangement, sequence reads were collapsed and filtered. For each sample, productive Simpson clonality was calculated as the square root of Simpson's diversity index over productive rearrangements. This is the immuneACCESS table as TCRdb keeps it, with only in-frame sequences that have V and J called. A part of the clones is gone; compared with another copy, unresolved V genes explain less than half, and the rest is unexplained. The V and J calls and the clone size are those of that table, but D and trimming were determined from the DNA. This sample holds approximately 250,000 clones; 75% to 85% were observed only once. Less than 6.5% of the sample comes from the top ten.

Study-wide findings and limitations: The quantity of clinical and demographic metadata differed by source and by participant and was supplied without curation.

The sequenced sample consisted of peripheral blood. The receptor was isolated from a human donor in a cohort sampled during active COVID-19.

The sequence in DNA is TGTGCCAGCTCACCAGGGTTGACAGGGGCAGCCTATGGCTACACCTTC. Translation gives CASSPGLTGAAYGYTF. The V gene is TRBV18 and the J gene is TRBJ1-2, with TRBD1 matching 8 junction bases. The germline V gene sets CDR1 to KGHSH and CDR2 to LQKENI. Trimming leaves V shorter by 2 bases and J shorter by 4 bases, with the junction holding 9 bases beyond the gene matches. The CDR3 measures 16 amino acids from cysteine to phenylalanine. CDR3 DNA only is kept here, 48 bases in frame from base 1.